A single T cell receptor (beta chain) is shown here with its context. This sample is drawn from a study of shared clonotypes between healthy human individuals. Unmatched junction bases numbered 10, after V lost 5 bases and J lost 12 bases. The CDR3 covers 12 residues. Germline V lookup: CDR1 SQVTM, CDR2 ANQGSEA. Sequenced by immunoSEQ multiplex PCR; TCRdb stores in-frame clones only, minus some. The repertoire has some 2.1 million clones, around 95% of them found once; the top ten carry around 1.7%. Naive-designated CD8 cells lacked CD45RO, were positively enriched for CCR7, and omitted terminally differentiated effector memory CD45RA+ cells.

V usage is TRBV29-1 and J usage is TRBJ2-4; 7 positions agree with TRBD2. This receptor was obtained from a man aged 18 to 29 in good health. Some clones in this sample may be carry-over from other donors' samples. The specimen sequenced was naive CD8+ T cells from PBMCs. CDR3: CSVSDWPGGQYF. The CDR3 bases are TGCAGCGTTTCCGACTGGCCGGGGGGTCAGTACTTC.